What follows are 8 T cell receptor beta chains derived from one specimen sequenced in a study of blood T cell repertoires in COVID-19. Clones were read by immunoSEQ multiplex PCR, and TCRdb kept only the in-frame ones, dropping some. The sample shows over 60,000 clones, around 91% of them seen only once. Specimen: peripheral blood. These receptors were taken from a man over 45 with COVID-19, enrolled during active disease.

CDR3 nucleotides: TGTGCCAGCAGCACGGGACTAGGAATCGGAGTAGATACGCAGTATTTT. This codes for CASSTGLGIGVDTQYF. V and J are TRBV5-4 and TRBJ2-3; 8 nucleotides line up with TRBD2. Germline assignment: CDR1 SGHNT and CDR2 YYREEE (reference sequence). Losses at the gene ends were 4 bases for V and 5 bases for J; bases not matched to a gene: 12. The CDR3 is made up of 16 amino acids.

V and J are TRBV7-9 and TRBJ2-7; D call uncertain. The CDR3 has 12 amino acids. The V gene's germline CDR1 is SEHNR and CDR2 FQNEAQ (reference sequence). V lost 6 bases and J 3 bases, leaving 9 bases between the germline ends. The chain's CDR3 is CASSQLNYEQYF. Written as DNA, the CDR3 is TGTGCCAGCAGTCAACTGAACTACGAGCAGTACTTC.

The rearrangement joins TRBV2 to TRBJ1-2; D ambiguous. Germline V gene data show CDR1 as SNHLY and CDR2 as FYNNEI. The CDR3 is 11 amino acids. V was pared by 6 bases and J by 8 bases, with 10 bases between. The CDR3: CASRVRSGYTF. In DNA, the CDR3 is TGTGCCAGCAGGGTTAGATCGGGCTACACCTTC.

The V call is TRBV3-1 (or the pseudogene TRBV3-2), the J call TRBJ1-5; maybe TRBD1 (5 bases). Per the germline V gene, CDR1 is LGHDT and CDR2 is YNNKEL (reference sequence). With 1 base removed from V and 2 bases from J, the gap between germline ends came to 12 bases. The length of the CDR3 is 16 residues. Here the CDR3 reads CASSQAAGRGNQPQHF. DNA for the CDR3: TGTGCCAGCAGCCAAGCGGCAGGGAGGGGCAATCAGCCCCAGCATTTT.

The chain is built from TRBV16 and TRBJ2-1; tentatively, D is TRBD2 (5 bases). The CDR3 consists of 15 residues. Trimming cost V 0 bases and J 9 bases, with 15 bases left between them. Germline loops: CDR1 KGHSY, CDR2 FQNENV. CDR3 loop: CASSQSQGRRVEQFF. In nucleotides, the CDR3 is TGTGCCAGCAGCCAATCGCAAGGGAGAAGGGTTGAGCAGTTCTTC.

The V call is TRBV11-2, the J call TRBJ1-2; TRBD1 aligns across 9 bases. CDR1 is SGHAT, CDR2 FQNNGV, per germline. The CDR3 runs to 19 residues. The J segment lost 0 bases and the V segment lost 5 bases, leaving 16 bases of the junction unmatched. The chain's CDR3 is CASSLRAGTGYESNYGYTF. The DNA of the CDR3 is TGTGCCAGCAGCCTCAGGGCCGGGACAGGGTACGAATCTAACTATGGCTACACCTTC.

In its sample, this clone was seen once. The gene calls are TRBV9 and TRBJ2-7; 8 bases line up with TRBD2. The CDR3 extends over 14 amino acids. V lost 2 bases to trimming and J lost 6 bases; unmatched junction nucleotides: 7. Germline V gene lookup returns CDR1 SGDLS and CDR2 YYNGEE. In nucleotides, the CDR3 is TGTGCCAGCAGCGTCGGTCTAGCGGGTAGCGAGCAGTACTTC. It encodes CASSVGLAGSEQYF.

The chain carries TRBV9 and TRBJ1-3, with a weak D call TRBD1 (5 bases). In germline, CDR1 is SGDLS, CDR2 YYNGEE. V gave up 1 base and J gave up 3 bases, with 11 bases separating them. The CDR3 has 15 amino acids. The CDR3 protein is CASSVFRDFGNTIYF. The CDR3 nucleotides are TGTGCCAGCAGCGTATTCAGGGACTTTGGAAACACCATATATTTT. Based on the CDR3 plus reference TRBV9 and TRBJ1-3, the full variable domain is DSGVTQTPKHLITATGQRVTLRCSPRSGDLSVYWYQQSLDQGLQFLIQYYNGEERAKGNILERFSAQQFPDLHSELNLSSLELGDSALYFCASSVFRDFGNTIYFGEGSWLTVV.